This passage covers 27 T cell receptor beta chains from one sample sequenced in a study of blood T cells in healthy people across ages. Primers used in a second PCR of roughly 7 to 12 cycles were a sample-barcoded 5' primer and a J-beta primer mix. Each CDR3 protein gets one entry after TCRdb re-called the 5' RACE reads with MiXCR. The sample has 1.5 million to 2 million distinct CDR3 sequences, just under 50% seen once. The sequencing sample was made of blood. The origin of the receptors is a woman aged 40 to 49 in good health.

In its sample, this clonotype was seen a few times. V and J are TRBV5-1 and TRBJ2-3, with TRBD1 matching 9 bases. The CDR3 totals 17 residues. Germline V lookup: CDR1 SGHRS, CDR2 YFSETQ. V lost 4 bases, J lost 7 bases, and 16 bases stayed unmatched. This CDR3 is CASSPRATVQGAHTQYF. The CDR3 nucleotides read TGCGCCAGCAGCCCCCGGGCGACGGTACAGGGGGCTCATACGCAGTATTTT.

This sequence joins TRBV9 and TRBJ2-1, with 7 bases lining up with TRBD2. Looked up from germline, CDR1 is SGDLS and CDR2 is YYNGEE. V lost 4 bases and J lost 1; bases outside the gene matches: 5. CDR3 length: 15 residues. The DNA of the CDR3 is TGTGCCAGCAGCACAAGCGGGGCTTCCTACAATGAGCAGTTCTTC. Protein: CASSTSGASYNEQFF.

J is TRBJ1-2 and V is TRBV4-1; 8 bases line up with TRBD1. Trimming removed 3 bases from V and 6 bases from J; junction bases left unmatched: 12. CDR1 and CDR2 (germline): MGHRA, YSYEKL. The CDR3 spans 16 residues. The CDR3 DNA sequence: TGCGCCAGCAGCCAGGCTACCGGGACAGGTCCGGATGGCTACACCTTC. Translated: CASSQATGTGPDGYTF.

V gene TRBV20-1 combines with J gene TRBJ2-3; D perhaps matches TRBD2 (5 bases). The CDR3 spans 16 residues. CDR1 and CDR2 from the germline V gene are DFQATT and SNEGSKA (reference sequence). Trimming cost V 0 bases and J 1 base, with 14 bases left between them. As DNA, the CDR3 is TGCAGTGCTAGAGATCTTGGGCTAGCCCGCACAGATACGCAGTATTTT. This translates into CSARDLGLARTDTQYF.

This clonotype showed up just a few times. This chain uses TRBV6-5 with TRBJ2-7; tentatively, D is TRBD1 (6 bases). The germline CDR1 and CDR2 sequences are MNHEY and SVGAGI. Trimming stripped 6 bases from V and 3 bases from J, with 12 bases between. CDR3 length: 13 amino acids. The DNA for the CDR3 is TGTGCCAGCAGACAGGGTCAGAACTACGAGCAGTACTTC. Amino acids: CASRQGQNYEQYF.

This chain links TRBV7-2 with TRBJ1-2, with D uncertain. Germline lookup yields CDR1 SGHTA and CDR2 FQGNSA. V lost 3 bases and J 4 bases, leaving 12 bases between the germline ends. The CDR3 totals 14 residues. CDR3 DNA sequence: TGTGCCAGCAGCTTGAAGGGAGTTAGCTATGGCTACACCTTC. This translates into CASSLKGVSYGYTF.

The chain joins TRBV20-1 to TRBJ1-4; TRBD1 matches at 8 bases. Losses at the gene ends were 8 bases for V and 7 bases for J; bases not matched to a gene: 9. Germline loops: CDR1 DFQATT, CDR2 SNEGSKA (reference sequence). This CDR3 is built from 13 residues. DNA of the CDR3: TGCAGTTCCATGACAGGGGTGGGTGAAAAACTGTTTTTT. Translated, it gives CSSMTGVGEKLFF.

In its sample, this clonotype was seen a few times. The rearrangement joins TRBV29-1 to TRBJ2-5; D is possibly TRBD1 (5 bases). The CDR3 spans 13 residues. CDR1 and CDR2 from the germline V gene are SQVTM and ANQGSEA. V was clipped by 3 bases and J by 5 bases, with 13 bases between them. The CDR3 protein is CSVESGWVETQYF. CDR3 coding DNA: TGCAGCGTTGAGTCAGGGTGGGTGGAGACCCAGTACTTC. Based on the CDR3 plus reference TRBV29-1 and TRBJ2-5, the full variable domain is SAVISQKPSRDICQRGTSLTIQCQVDSQVTMMFWYRQQPGQSLTLIATANQGSEATYESGFVIDKFPISRPNLTFSTLTVSNMSPEDSSIYLCSVESGWVETQYFGPGTRLLVL.

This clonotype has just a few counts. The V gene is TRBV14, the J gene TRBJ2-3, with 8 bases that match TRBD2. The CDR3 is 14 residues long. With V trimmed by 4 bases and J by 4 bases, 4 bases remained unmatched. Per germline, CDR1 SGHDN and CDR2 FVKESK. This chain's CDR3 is CASSRGGLPDTQYF. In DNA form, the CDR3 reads TGTGCCAGCAGCCGCGGGGGGCTTCCAGATACGCAGTATTTT.

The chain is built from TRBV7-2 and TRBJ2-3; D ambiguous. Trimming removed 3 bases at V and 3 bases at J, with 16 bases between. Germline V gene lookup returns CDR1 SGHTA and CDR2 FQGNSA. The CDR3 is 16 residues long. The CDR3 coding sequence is TGTGCCAGCAGCTTGGCTCCGGGCCCGAGGACAGATACGCAGTATTTT. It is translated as CASSLAPGPRTDTQYF.

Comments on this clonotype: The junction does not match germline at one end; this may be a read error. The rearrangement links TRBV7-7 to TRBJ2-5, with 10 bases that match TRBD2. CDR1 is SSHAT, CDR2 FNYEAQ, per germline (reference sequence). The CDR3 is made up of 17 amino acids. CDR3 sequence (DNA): TGTGCTAGCAGCCCCCGGCAGCTAGCGGGGGTCAAAGAGACCCAGTACTTC. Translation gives CASSPRQLAGVKETQYF.

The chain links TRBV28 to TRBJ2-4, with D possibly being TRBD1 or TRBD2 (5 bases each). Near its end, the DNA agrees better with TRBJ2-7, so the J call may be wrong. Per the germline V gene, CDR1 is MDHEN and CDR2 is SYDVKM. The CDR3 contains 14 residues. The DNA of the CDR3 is TGTGCCAGTCTAACTCGGAGAGGGGTAGACGAGCAGTACTTC. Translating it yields CASLTRRGVDEQYF.

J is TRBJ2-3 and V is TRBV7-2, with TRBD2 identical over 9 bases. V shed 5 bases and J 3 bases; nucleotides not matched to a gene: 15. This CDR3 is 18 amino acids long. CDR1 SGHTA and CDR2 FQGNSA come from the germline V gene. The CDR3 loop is CASSAMVLAGLATDTQYF. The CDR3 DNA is TGTGCCAGCAGCGCGATGGTTTTAGCGGGACTAGCAACAGATACGCAGTATTTT.

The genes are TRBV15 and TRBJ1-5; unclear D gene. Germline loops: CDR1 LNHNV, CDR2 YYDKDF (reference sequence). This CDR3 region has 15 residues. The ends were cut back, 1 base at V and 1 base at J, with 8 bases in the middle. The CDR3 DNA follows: TGTGCCACCAGCAGAGGTAGAAGCAGCAATCAGCCCCAGCATTTT. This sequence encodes CATSRGRSSNQPQHF.

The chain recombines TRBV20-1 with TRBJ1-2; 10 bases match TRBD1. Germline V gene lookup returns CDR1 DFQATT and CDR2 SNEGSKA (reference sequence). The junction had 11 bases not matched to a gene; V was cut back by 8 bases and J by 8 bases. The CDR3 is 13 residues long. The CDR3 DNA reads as TGCAGTACCGTCCCGGGACAGGGGCACGGCTACACCTTC. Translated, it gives CSTVPGQGHGYTF.

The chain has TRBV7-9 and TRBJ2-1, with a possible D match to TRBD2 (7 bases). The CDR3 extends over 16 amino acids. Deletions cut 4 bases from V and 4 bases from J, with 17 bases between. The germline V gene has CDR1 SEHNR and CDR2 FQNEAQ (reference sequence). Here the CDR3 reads CASSWEAGALYNEQFF. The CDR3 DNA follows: TGTGCCAGCAGCTGGGAGGCGGGGGCCCTATACAATGAGCAGTTCTTC.

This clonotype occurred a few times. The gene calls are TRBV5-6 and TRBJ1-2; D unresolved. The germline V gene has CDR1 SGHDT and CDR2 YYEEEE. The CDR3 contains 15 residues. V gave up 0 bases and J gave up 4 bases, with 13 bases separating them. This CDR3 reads CASSLDQRAVYGYTF. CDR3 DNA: TGTGCCAGCAGCTTGGATCAAAGGGCCGTCTATGGCTACACCTTC.

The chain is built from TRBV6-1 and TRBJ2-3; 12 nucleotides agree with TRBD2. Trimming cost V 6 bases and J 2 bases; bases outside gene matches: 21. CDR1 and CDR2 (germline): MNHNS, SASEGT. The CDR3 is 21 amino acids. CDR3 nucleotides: TGTGCCAGCAGGAAATTTCTCCTGGGAGGACTAGCGGGGCCTAACACAGATACGCAGTATTTT. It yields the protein CASRKFLLGGLAGPNTDTQYF.

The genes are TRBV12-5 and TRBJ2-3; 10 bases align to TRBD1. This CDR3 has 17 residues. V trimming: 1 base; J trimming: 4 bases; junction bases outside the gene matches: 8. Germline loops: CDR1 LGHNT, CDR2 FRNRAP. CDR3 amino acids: CASGLAFGTGVADTQYF. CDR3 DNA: TGTGCTAGTGGTTTGGCCTTCGGGACAGGGGTCGCAGATACGCAGTATTTT.

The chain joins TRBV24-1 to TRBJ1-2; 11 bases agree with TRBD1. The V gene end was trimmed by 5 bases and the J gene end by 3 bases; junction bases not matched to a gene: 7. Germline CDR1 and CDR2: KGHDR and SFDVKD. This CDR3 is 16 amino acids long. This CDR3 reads CATSALGTGGDYGYTF. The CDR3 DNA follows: TGTGCCACCAGTGCCCTTGGGACAGGGGGGGACTATGGCTACACCTTC.

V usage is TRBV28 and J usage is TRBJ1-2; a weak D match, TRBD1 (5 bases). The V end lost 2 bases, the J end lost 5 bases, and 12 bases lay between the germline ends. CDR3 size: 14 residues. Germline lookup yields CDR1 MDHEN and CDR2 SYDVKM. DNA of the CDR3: TGTGCCAGCAGTTTACGGACATGGAAGTATGGCTACACCTTC. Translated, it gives CASSLRTWKYGYTF.

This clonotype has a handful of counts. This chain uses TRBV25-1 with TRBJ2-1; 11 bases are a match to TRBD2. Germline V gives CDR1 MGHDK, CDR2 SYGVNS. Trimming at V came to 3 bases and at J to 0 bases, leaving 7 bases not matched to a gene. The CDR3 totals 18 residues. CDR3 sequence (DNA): TGTGCCAGCAGTGATCTAGCGGGGGGACTAAGCTCCTACAATGAGCAGTTCTTC. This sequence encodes CASSDLAGGLSSYNEQFF.

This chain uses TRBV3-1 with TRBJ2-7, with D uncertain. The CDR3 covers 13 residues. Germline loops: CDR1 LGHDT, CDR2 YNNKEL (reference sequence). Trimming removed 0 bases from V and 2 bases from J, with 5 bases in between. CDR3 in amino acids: CASSQDETYEQYF. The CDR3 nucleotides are TGTGCCAGCAGCCAAGATGAGACCTACGAGCAGTACTTC.

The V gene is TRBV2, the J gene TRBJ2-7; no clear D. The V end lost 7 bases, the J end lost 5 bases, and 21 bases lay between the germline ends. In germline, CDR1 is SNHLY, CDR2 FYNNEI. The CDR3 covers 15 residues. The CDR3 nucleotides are TGTGCCAGCACCAATGGTGTAGGGCAGCCCAACGAGCAGTACTTC. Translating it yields CASTNGVGQPNEQYF.

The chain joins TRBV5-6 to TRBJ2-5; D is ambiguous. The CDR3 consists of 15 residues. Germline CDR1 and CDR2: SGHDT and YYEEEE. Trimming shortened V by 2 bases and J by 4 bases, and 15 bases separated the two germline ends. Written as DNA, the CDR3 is TGTGCCAGCAGCTTTACCGCAGAGGCCGGAGAGACCCAGTACTTC. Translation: CASSFTAEAGETQYF.

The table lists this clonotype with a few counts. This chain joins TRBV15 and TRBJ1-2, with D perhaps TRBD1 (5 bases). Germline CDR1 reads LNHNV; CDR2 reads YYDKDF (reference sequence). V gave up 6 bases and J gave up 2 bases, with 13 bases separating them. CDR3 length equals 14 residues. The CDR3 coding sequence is TGTGCCACCAGAGAGGGAGGGGAAAACTATGGCTACACCTTC. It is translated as CATREGGENYGYTF.

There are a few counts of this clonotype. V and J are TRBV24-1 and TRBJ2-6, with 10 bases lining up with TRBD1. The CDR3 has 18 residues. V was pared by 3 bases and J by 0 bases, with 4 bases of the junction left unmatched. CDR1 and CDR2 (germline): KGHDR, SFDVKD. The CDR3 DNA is TGTGCCACCAGTGATCCGGGACAGGGGCGCTCTGGGGCCAACGTCCTGACTTTC. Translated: CATSDPGQGRSGANVLTF.